This T cell receptor (beta chain) derives from a study of CD8 T cells in Susac syndrome. An amount of RNA that ranged from roughly 0.5 to 1 ug was reverse transcribed with random hexamers. Amplification of the TCR beta CDR3 was carried out by immunoSEQ multiplex PCR, which spanned a total of 54 Vbeta and 13 Jbeta segments. TCRdb itself ran the immunoSEQ multiplex PCR reads through MiXCR, one entry per CDR3 protein. The sample has 100,000 to 150,000 distinct CDR3 sequences, approximately 79% seen once. The CDR3 covers 15 residues. Germline CDR1 reads SGHDN; CDR2 reads FVKESK. V was clipped by 0 bases and J by 2 bases, with 8 bases between them. Sequencing of TCR beta was carried out in blood CD8+ and CD4+ T cells. While CD8+ and CD4+ T cells were isolated negatively, TEMRA cells were enriched by FACS.

The material sequenced was CD8+ T cells from PBMCs. This rearrangement joins TRBV14 to TRBJ2-1; no firm D call. The receptor was isolated from a human donor with multiple sclerosis. The CDR3 DNA is TGTGCCAGCAGCCAAGATTGGGAACCCTACAATGAGCAGTTCTTC. The encoded protein is CASSQDWEPYNEQFF.